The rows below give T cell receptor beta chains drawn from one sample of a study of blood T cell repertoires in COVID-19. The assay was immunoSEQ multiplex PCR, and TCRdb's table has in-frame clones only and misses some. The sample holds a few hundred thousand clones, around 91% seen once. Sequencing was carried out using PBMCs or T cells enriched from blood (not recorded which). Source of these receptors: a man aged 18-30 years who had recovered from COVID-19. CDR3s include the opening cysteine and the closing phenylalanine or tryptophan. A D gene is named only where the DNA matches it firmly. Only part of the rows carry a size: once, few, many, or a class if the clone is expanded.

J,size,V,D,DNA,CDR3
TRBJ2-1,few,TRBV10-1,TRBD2,TGCGCCAGCAGTGAGTCACTAGCGGCCAGGGATGAGCAGTTCTTC,CASSESLAARDEQFF
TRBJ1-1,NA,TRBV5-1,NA,TGCGCCAGCAGCTTGGGAGGGTCTCAGAACACTGAAGCTTTCTTT,CASSLGGSQNTEAFF
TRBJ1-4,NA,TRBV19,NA,TGTGCCAGTAGTATCCACAGGGCAACTAATGAAAAACTGTTTTTT,CASSIHRATNEKLFF
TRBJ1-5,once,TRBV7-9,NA,TGTGCCAGCAGCCAATGGGCAGGCCAGCCCCAGCATTTT,CASSQWAGQPQHF
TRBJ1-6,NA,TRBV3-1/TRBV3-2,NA,TGTGCCAGCAGCCAAGACAGGGTTTATTCACCCCTCCACTTT,CASSQDRVYSPLHF
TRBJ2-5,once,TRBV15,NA,TGTGCCACCAGCAACGGGGACCAAGAGACCCAGTACTTC,CATSNGDQETQYF
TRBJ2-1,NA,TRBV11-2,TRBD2,TGTGCCAGCAGGGATAGCGGGAGCGTCCCCAATGAGCAGTTCTTC,CASRDSGSVPNEQFF
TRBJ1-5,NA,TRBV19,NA,TGTGCCAGTAGTATTAGACAAAATAGCAATCAGCCCCAGCATTTT,CASSIRQNSNQPQHF
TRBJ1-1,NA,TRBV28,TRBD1,TGTGCCAGCAGTCAAAATACAGGGGACAACGAAGCTTTCTTT,CASSQNTGDNEAFF
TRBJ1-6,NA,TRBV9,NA,TGTGCCAGCAGCGTCCGACAGGAAAATAATTCACCCCTCCACTTT,CASSVRQENNSPLHF
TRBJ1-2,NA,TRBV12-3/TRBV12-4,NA,TGTGCCAGCAGCCTCACAGGGAACTATGGCTACACCTTC,CASSLTGNYGYTF
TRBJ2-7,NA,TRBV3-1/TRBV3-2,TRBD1,TGTGCCAGCAGCCGTAGAGGACAGGGGTACGAGCAGTACTTC,CASSRRGQGYEQYF
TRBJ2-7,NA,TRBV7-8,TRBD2,TGTGCCAGCAGCCTGGGACTAGCGGGAGCGCGGGGCGAGCAGTACTTC,CASSLGLAGARGEQYF
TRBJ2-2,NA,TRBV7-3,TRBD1,TGTGCCAGCAGCCCTAGGGGGCGCGGGCGGAGCGGGGAGCTGTTTTTT,CASSPRGRGRSGELFF
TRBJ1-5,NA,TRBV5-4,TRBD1,TGTGCCAGCAGTAAGGGGACAGATAATCAGCCCCAGCATTTT,CASSKGTDNQPQHF
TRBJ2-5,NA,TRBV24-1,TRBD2,TGTGCCACCAGTGATCCCCCCGGGACTAGCGGGGAAGAGACCCAGTACTTC,CATSDPPGTSGEETQYF
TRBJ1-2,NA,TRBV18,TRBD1,TGTGCCAGCTCACCCGGACAGGGGAGGGAGTATGGCTACACCTTC,CASSPGQGREYGYTF
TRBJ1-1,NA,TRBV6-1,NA,TGTGCCAGCAGTGAAGCCTCGGGGATGAACACTGAAGCTTTCTTT,CASSEASGMNTEAFF
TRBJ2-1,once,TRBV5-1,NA,TGCGCCAGCAGCTCCGGGACTCCCCTATACAATGAGCAGTTCTTC,CASSSGTPLYNEQFF
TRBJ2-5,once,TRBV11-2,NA,TGTGCCAGCAGCTTAGGGGCACGCCGCCGGGGGGAGACCCAGTACTTC,CASSLGARRRGETQYF
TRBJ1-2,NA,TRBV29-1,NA,TGCAGCGTCGTGGGCGTGGATGGCTACACCTTC,CSVVGVDGYTF
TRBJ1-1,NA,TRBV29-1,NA,TGCAGCGTTGGGGAAACAGGGTGGAACACTGAAGCTTTCTTT,CSVGETGWNTEAFF
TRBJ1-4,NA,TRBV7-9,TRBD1,TGTGCCAGCAGCCCACAGGGGGCGGACGAAAAACTGTTTTTT,CASSPQGADEKLFF
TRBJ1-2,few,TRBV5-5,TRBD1,TGTGCCAGCAGCCCAGGGGGCTGGTCCGATGGCTACACCTTC,CASSPGGWSDGYTF
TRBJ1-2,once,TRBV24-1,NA,TGTGCCACCAGTGATTTAAGTAGGGGTTATGGCTACACCTTC,CATSDLSRGYGYTF
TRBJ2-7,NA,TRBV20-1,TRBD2,TGCAGTGCCGGGACTAGCGACGAGCAGTACTTC,CSAGTSDEQYF
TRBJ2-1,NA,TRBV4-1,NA,TGCGCCAGCAGCCGGTTACCTAGCGTCAACAATGAGCAGTTCTTC,CASSRLPSVNNEQFF
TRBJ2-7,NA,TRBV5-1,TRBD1,TGCGCCAGCAGCTTGGACAGGGGTAAGCAGTACTTC,CASSLDRGKQYF
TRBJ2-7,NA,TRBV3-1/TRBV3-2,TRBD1,TGTGCCAGCAGCTACGGGACAGGACGATCCTACGAGCAGTACTTC,CASSYGTGRSYEQYF
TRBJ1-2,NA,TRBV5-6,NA,TGTGCCAGCAGCCCAAGACTAGCTAGCTACACCTTC,CASSPRLASYTF
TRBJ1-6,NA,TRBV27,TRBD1,TGTGCCAGCAGTTTATTGGGCAGGGGGACGGCGGGGAATTCACCCCTCCACTTT,CASSLLGRGTAGNSPLHF
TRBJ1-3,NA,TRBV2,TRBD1,TGTGCCAGCAGCGGCGGACAGGGACACACCATATATTTT,CASSGGQGHTIYF
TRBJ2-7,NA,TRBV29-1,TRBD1,TGCAGCGGAAAGGGACAGGGTTACGAGCAGTACTTC,CSGKGQGYEQYF
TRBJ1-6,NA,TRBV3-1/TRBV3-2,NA,TGTGCCAGCAGCCAAGATTTAACCGGCAAGAGGACACCCCTCCACTTT,CASSQDLTGKRTPLHF
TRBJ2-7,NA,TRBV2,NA,TGTGCCAGCATCGGGACTCCGTCTGGCGAGCAGTACTTC,CASIGTPSGEQYF
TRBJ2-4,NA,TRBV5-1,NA,TGCGCCAGCAGGACAGGGGAGGGACTCATTCAGTACTTC,CASRTGEGLIQYF
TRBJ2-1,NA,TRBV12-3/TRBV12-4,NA,TGTGCCAGCAGTTTGAGCCCCTACTATGAGCAGTTCTTC,CASSLSPYYEQFF
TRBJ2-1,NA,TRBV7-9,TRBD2,TGTGCCAGCAGCTTACGTCCTAGCGGGGGGCTTTCCTACAATGAGCAGTTCTTC,CASSLRPSGGLSYNEQFF
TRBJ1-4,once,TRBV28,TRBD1,TGTGCCAGCAGTTACAGAACAGGGGGCTTGGGGGAAAAACTGTTTTTT,CASSYRTGGLGEKLFF